This TCR beta chain was obtained from a study of blood T cell repertoires in COVID-19. As for the study in general: The cDNA or gDNA used as material had been derived from T cells, B-cell-depleted T cells, or PBMCs.

V shed 3 bases and J shed 4 bases, with 19 bases lying between them. The germline V gene has CDR1 DFQATT and CDR2 SNEGSKA (reference sequence). This CDR3 is built from 16 residues. Which cohort a participant joined came from the clinical history participants gave. Either two negative PCRs, clearance, or symptom resolution qualified Cohort 3 donors as recovered. This clone was found a few times. Per the original data handling: Reference gene primer amplification in the assay estimated nucleated cell counts. Assay: immunoSEQ multiplex PCR; the TCRdb copy retains only in-frame clones and omits some. V and J calls and clone size are as listed in that table; D and trimming were resolved from the DNA. The sample holds a few hundred thousand clones, about 88% seen once.

The chain links TRBV20-1 to TRBJ1-3; D ambiguous. The sequence was obtained from a woman aged 40 to 50 who had recovered from COVID-19. Input material: PBMCs or T cells enriched from blood (not recorded which). CDR3 nucleotide sequence: TGCAGTGCTAGTGCGGGGTACGCGGGTAACGGAAACACCATATATTTT. This encodes CSASAGYAGNGNTIYF.